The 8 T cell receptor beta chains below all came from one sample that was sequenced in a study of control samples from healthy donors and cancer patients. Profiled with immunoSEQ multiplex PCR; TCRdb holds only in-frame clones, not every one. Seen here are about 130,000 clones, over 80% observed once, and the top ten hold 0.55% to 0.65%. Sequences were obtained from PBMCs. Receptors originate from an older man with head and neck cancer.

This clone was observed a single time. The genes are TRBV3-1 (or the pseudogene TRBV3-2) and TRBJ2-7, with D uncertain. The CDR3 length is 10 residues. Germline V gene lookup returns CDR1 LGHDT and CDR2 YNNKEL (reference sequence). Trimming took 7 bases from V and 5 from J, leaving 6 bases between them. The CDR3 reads CASKGHEQYF. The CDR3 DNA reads TGTGCCAGCAAGGGCCACGAGCAGTACTTC.

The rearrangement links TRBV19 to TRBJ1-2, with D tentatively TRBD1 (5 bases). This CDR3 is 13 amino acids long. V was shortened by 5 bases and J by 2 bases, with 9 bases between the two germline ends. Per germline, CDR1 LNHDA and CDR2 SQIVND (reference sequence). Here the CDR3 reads CASSLWGNYGYTF. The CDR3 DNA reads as TGTGCCAGTAGTCTATGGGGGAACTATGGCTACACCTTC.

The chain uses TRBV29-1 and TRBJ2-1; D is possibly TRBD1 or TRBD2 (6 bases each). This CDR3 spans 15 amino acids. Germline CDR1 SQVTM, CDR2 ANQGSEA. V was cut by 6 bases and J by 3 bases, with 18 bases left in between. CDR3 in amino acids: CSVPSLAGDYNEQFF. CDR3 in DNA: TGCAGCGTCCCATCACTAGCAGGGGACTACAATGAGCAGTTCTTC.

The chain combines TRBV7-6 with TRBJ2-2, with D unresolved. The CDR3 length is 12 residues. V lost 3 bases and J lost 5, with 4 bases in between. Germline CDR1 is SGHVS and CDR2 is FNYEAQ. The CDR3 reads CASSFPTGELFF. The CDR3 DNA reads TGTGCCAGCAGCTTCCCAACCGGGGAGCTGTTTTTT. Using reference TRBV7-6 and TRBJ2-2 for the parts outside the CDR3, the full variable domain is GAGVSQSPRYKVTKRGQDVALRCDPISGHVSLYWYRQALGQGPEFLTYFNYEAQQDKSGLPNDRFSAERPEGSISTLTIQRTEQRDSAMYRCASSFPTGELFFGEGSRLTVL.

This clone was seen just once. The CDR3 DNA sequence: TGTGCCAGCAGCGCCCATGGGACAGCTCAACAGCCCCAGCATTTT. Translated, it gives CASSAHGTAQQPQHF. The rearrangement links TRBV7-9 to TRBJ1-5; TRBD1 aligns across 7 bases. The CDR3 is 15 residues long. Germline trimming cut 5 bases from V and 7 bases from J; bases unmatched to any gene: 11. Germline V CDR1 and CDR2: SEHNR, FQNEAQ (reference sequence).

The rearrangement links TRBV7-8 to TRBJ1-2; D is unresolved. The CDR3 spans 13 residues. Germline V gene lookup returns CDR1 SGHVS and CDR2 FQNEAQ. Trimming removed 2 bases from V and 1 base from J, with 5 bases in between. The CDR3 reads CASSLRVNYGYTF. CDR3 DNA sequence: TGTGCCAGCAGCTTAAGGGTTAACTATGGCTACACCTTC.

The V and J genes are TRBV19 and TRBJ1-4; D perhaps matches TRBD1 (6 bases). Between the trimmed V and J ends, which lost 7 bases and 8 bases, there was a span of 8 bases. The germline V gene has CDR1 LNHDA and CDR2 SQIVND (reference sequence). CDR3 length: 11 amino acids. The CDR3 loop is CASKTGEKLFF. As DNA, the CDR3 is TGTGCCAGTAAAACAGGGGAAAAACTGTTTTTT.

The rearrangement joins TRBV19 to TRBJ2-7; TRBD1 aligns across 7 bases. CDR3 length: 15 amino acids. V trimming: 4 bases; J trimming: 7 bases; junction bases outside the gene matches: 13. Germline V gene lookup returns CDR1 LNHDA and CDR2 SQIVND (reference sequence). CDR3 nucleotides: TGTGCCAGTAGTACCCAGACAGGGTTGGCGTGGGAGCAGTACTTC. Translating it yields CASSTQTGLAWEQYF.